This T cell receptor (beta chain) was identified during a study of cytomegalovirus exposure and HLA in healthy donors. Broader study findings: Most subjects had HLA-A and HLA-B alleles reportedly predicted accurately by TCR beta sequences.

It was with 60 Vbeta and 13 Jbeta primers that the PCR ran. Repertoires were generated with immunoSEQ multiplex PCR, while TCRdb's copy carries only in-frame clones and drops some. In total, the table holds approximately 72,000 clones. To note about this clone: The antigen remains undetermined.

Germline CDR1 is SNHLY and CDR2 is FYNNEI. The ends lost 8 bases at V and 3 bases at J; junction bases unmatched: 5. The CDR3 sequence is 13 residues long. This TCR came from a man in his forties or fifties in good health and CMV-seronegative. Material for sequencing was PBMCs. The chain employs TRBV2 and TRBJ2-7, with 9 bases lining up with TRBD1. The CDR3: CASGGQGNYEQYF. In DNA, the CDR3 is TGTGCCAGCGGGGGACAGGGAAACTACGAGCAGTACTTC. Combining the CDR3 with reference TRBV2 and TRBJ2-7 gives the whole variable domain EPEVTQTPSHQVTQMGQEVILRCVPISNHLYFYWYRQILGQKVEFLVSFYNNEISEKSEIFDDQFSVERPDGSNFTLKIRSTKLEDSAMYFCASGGQGNYEQYFGPGTRLTVT.